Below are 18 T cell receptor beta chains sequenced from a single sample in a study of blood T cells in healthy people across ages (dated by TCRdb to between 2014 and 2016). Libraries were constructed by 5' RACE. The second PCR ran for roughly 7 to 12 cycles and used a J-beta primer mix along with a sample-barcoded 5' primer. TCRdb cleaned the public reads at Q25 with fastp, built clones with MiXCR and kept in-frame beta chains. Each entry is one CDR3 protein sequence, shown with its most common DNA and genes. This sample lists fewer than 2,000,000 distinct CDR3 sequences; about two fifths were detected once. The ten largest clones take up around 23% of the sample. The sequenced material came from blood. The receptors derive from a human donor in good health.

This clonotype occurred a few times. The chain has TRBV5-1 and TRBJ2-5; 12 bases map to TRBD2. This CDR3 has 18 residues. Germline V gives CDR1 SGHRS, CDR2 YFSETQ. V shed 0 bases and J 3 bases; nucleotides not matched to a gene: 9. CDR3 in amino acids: CASSLGLAGVPFKETQYF. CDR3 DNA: TGCGCCAGCAGCTTGGGACTAGCGGGGGTACCCTTTAAAGAGACCCAGTACTTC.

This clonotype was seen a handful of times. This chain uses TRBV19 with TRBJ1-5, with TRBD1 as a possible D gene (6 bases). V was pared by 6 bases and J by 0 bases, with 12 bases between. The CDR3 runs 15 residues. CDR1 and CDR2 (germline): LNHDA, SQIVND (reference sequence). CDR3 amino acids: CASREQGYSNQPQHF. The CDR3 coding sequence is TGTGCCAGTAGGGAACAGGGTTATAGCAATCAGCCCCAGCATTTT.

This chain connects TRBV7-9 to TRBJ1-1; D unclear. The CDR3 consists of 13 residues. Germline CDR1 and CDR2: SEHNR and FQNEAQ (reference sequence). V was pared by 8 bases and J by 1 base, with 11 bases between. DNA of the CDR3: TGTGCCAGCGGCTCCCGTTGGAACACTGAAGCTTTCTTT. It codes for CASGSRWNTEAFF.

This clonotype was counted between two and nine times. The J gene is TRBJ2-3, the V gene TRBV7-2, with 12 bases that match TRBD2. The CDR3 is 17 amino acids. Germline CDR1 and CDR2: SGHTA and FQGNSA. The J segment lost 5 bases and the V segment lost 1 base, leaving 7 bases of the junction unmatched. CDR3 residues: CASSLVTSGGRGDTQYF. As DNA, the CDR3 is TGTGCCAGCAGCTTAGTCACTAGCGGGGGGAGGGGAGATACGCAGTATTTT.

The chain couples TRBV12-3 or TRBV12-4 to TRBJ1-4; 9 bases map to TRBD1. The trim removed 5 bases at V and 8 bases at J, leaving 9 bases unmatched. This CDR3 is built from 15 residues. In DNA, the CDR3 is TGTGCCAGCAGTCCTTGGACAGGGGCGCAGGAAAAACTGTTTTTT. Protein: CASSPWTGAQEKLFF.

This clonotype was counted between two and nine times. The chain's CDR3 is CASRTSDRENTEAFF. The CDR3 DNA follows: TGTGCCAGCAGAACCTCTGACAGGGAGAACACTGAAGCTTTCTTT. V and J are TRBV12-3 or TRBV12-4 and TRBJ1-1; TRBD1 aligns across 7 bases. Losses at the gene ends were 6 bases for V and 1 base for J; bases not matched to a gene: 8. This CDR3 region has 15 residues.

In nucleotides, the CDR3 is TGTGCCAGCAGCCACCAGGGGGGGACCCACTATGGCTACACCTTC. Protein sequence: CASSHQGGTHYGYTF. The chain combines TRBV7-2 with TRBJ1-2, with 7 positions matching TRBD1. Unmatched junction bases numbered 9, after V lost 5 bases and J lost 3 bases. CDR1 is SGHTA, CDR2 FQGNSA, per germline. The CDR3 length is 15 residues.

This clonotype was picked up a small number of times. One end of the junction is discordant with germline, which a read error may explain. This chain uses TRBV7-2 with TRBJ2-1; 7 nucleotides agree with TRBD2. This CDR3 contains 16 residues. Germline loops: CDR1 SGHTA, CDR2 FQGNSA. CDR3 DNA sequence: TGTGCCGGCAGCTTAGCTGGCGGGGGCTCCTACAATGAGCAGTTCTTC. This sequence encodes CAGSLAGGGSYNEQFF.

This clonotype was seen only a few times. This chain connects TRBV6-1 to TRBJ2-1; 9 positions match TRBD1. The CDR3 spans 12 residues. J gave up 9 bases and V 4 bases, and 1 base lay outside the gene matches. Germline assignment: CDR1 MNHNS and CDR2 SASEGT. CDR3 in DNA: TGTGCCAGCAGTGCGGACAGGGGTGAGCAGTTCTTC. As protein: CASSADRGEQFF.

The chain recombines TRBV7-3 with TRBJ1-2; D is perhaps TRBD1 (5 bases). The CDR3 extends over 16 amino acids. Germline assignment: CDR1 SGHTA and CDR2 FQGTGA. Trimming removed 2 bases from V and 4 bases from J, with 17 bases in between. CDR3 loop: CASSLLGGESLYGYTF. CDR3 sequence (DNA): TGTGCCAGCAGCTTACTGGGGGGGGAATCCCTCTATGGCTACACCTTC.

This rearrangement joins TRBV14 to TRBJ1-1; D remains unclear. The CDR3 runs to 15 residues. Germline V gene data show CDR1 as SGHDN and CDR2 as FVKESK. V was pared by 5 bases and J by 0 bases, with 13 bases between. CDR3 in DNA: TGTGCCAGCAGCTCAGCGTCCAGCCTGAACACTGAAGCTTTCTTT. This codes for CASSSASSLNTEAFF.

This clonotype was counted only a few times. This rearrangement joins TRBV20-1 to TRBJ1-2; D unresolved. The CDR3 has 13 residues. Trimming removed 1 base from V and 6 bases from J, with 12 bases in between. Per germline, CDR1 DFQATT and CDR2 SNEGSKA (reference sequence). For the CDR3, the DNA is TGCAGTGCTAGAGTCCAAGCAAGCCATGGCTACACCTTC. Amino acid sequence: CSARVQASHGYTF.

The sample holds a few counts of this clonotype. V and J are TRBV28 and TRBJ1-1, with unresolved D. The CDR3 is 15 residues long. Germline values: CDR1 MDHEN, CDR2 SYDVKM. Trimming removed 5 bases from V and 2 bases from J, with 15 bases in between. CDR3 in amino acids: CASSPRPVSNTEAFF. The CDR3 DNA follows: TGTGCCAGCAGTCCGCGTCCGGTATCCAACACTGAAGCTTTCTTT.

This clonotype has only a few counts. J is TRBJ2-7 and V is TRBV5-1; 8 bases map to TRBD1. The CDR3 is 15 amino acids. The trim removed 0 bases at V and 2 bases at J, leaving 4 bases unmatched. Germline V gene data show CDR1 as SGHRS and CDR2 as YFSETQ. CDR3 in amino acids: CASSLDRGETYEQYF. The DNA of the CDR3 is TGCGCCAGCAGCTTGGACAGGGGGGAAACCTACGAGCAGTACTTC.

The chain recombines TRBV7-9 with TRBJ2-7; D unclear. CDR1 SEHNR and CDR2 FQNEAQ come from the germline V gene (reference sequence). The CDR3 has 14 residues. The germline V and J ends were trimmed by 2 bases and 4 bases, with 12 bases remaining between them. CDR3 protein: CASSLTTAAYEQYF. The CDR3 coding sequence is TGTGCCAGCAGCTTAACGACGGCGGCTTACGAGCAGTACTTC. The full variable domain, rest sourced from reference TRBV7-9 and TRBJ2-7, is DTGVSQNPRHKITKRGQNVTFRCDPISEHNRLYWYRQTLGQGPEFLTYFQNEAQLEKSRLLSDRFSAERPKGSFSTLEIQRTEQGDSAMYLCASSLTTAAYEQYFGPGTRLTVT.

CDR3 loop: CSASGQDGNTEAFF. Here the CDR3 DNA reads TGCAGTGCTAGTGGACAGGACGGGAACACTGAAGCTTTCTTT. The chain uses TRBV20-1 and TRBJ1-1; 7 nucleotides line up with TRBD1. V was pared by 3 bases and J by 1 base, with 5 bases of the junction left unmatched. CDR1 and CDR2 from the germline V gene are DFQATT and SNEGSKA (reference sequence). This CDR3 contains 14 residues.

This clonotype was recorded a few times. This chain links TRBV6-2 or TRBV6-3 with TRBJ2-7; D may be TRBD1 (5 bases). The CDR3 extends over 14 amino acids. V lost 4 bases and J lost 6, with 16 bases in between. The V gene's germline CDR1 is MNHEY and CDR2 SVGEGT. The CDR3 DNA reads TGTGCCAGCAGTTTGCGACAGTCAGAAGCCGAGCAGTACTTC. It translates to CASSLRQSEAEQYF.

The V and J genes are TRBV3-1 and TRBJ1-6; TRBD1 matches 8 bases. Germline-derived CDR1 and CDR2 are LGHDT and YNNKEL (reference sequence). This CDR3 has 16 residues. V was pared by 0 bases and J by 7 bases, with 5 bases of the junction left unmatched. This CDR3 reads CASSQEDRQGNSPLHF. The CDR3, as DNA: TGTGCCAGCAGCCAAGAGGATCGACAGGGGAATTCACCCCTCCACTTT.